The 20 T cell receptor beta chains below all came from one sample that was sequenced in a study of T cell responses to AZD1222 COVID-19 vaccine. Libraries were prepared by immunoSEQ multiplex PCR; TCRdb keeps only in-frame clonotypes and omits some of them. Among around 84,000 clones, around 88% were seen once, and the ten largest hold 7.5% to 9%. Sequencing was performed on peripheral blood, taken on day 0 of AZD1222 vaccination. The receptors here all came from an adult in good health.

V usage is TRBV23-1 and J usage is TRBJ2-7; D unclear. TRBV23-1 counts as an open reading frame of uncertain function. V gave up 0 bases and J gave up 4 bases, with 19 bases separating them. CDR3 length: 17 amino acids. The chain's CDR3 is CASSQSVLAGKGYEQYF. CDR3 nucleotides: TGCGCCAGCAGTCAATCGGTGTTAGCAGGTAAAGGGTACGAGCAGTACTTC.

This CDR3 reads CSVSGGEAFF. The CDR3 DNA reads as TGCAGCGTGTCAGGGGGCGAAGCTTTCTTT. The V gene is TRBV29-1, the J gene TRBJ1-1, with 8 bases lining up with TRBD1. CDR1 is SQVTM and CDR2 is ANQGSEA in the germline V gene. Unmatched junction bases numbered 2, after V lost 6 bases and J lost 8 bases. This CDR3 is built from 10 residues. Supplemented by reference TRBV29-1 and TRBJ1-1, the full variable domain reads SAVISQKPSRDICQRGTSLTIQCQVDSQVTMMFWYRQQPGQSLTLIATANQGSEATYESGFVIDKFPISRPNLTFSTLTVSNMSPEDSSIYLCSVSGGEAFFGQGTRLTVV.

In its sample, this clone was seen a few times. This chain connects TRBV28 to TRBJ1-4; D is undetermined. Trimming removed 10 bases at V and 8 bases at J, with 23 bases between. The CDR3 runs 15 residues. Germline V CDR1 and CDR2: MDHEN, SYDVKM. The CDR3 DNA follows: TGTGCCACCAATCCTGCAGCGACAAGGAGCGAAAAACTGTTTTTT. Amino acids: CATNPAATRSEKLFF.

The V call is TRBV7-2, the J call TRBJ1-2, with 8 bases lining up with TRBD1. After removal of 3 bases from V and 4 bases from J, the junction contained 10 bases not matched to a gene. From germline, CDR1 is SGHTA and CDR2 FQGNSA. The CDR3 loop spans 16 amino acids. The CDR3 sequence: CASSFPPQGASYGYTF. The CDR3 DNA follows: TGTGCCAGCAGCTTTCCCCCGCAGGGGGCCAGCTATGGCTACACCTTC.

This CDR3 is CSVAPRVGANEKLFF. Here the CDR3 DNA reads TGCAGCGTCGCACCCCGGGTGGGGGCTAATGAAAAACTGTTTTTT. The chain couples TRBV29-1 to TRBJ1-4; tentatively, D is TRBD1 (5 bases). The CDR3 totals 15 residues. The germline V gene has CDR1 SQVTM and CDR2 ANQGSEA. V lost 6 bases and J 3 bases, leaving 17 bases between the germline ends.

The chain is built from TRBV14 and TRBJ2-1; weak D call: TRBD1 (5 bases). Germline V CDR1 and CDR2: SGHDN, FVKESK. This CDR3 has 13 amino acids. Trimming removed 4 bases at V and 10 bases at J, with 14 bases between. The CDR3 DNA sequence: TGTGCCAGCAGCCTACCAGGGAATTGGGAGCAGTTCTTC. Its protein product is CASSLPGNWEQFF.

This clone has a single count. CDR3 residues: CASSPGIRDTQYF. Here the CDR3 DNA reads TGTGCCAGCTCACCGGGGATCCGAGATACGCAGTATTTT. This chain links TRBV18 with TRBJ2-3; D gene unclear. The CDR3 covers 13 residues. The V end was cut by 3 bases, the J end by 5 bases, with 9 bases between. Germline values: CDR1 KGHSH, CDR2 LQKENI.

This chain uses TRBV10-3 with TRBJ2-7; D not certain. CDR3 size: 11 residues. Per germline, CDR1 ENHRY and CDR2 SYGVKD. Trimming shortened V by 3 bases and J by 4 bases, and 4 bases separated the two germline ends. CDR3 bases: TGTGCCATCAGTGATAATTACGAGCAGTACTTC. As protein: CAISDNYEQYF.

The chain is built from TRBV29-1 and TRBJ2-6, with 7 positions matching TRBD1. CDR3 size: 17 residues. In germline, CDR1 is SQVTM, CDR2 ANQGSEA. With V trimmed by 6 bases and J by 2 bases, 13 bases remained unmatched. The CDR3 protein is CSVSGTVESTGANVLTF. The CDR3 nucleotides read TGCAGCGTCTCCGGGACAGTCGAGTCTACTGGGGCCAACGTCCTGACTTTC.

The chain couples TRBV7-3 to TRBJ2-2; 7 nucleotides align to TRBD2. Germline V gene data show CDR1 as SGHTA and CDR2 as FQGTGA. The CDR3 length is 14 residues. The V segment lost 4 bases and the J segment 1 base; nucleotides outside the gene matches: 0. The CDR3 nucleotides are TGTGCCAGCAGCTCGGGAGGGAACACCGGGGAGCTGTTTTTT. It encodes CASSSGGNTGELFF.

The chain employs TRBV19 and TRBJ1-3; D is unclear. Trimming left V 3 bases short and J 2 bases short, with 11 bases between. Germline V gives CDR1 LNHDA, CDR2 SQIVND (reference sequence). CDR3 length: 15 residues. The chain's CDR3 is CASSIEGSPGNTIYF. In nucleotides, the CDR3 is TGTGCCAGTAGTATTGAAGGGAGTCCTGGAAACACCATATATTTT. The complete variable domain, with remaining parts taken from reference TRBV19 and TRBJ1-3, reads DGGITQSPKYLFRKEGQNVTLSCEQNLNHDAMYWYRQDPGQGLRLIYYSQIVNDFQKGDIAEGYSVSREKKESFPLTVTSAQKNPTAFYLCASSIEGSPGNTIYFGEGSWLTVV.

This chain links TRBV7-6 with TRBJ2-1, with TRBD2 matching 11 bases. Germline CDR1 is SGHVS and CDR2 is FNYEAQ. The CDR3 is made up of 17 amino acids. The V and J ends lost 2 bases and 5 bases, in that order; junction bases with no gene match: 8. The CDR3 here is CASSLPSGGSPHNEQFF. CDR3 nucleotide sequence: TGTGCCAGCAGCTTACCTAGCGGGGGGTCTCCCCACAATGAGCAGTTCTTC.

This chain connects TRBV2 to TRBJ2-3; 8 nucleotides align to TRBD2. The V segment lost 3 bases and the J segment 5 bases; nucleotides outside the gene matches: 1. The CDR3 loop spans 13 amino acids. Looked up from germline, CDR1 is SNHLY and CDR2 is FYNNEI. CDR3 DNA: TGTGCCAGCAGTGACCTAGCGGGAGATACGCAGTATTTT. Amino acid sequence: CASSDLAGDTQYF.

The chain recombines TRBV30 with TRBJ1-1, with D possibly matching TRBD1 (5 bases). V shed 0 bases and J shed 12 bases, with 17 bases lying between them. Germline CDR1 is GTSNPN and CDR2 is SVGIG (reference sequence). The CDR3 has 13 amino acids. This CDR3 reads CAWSVGQGGVTFF. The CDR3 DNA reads TGTGCCTGGAGTGTAGGGCAGGGTGGTGTCACTTTCTTT.

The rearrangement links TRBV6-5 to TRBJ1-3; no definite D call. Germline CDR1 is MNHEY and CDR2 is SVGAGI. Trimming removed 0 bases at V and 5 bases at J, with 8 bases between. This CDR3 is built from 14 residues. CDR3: CASSYSLGRNTIYF. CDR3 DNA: TGTGCCAGCAGTTACTCACTGGGTCGAAACACCATATATTTT.

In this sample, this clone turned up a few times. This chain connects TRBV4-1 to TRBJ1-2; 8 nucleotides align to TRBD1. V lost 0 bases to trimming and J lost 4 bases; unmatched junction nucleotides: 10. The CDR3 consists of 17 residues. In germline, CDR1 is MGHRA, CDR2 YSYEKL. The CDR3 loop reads CASSQDLDREGFYGYTF. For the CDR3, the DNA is TGCGCCAGCAGCCAAGATTTGGACAGGGAAGGTTTCTATGGCTACACCTTC.

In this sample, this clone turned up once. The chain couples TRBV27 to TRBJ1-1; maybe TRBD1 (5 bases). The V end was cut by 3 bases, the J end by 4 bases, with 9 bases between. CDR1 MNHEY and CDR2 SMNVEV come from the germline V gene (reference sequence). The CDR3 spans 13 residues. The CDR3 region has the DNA TGTGCCAGCAGTTTTCTGGGGGGCACTGAAGCTTTCTTT. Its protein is CASSFLGGTEAFF.

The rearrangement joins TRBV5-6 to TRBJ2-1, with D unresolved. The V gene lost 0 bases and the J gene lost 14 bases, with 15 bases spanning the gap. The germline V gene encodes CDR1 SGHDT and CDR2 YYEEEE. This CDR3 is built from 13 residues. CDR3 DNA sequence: TGTGCCAGCAGCTTGGATCCCCGTCTTGGGGAGTTCTTC. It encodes CASSLDPRLGEFF.

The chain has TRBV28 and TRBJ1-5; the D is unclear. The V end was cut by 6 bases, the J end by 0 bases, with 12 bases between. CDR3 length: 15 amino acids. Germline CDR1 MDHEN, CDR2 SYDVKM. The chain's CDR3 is CASRSRVYSNQPQHF. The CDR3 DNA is TGTGCCAGCAGATCAAGGGTTTATAGCAATCAGCCCCAGCATTTT.

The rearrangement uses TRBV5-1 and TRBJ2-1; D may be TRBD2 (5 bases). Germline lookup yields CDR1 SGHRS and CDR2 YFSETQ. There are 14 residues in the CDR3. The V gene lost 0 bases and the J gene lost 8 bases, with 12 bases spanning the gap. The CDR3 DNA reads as TGCGCCAGCAGCTTGGTCTCTAGCTCATATGAGCAGTTCTTC. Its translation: CASSLVSSSYEQFF.